The next 14 T cell receptor beta chains were all read from a single sample in a study of blood T cells in healthy people across ages. The second PCR ran roughly 6 to 11 cycles with a sample-barcoded 5' primer and J-beta primers. TCRdb passed the 5' RACE reads through MiXCR, listing each CDR3 protein once. This table has hundreds of thousands of distinct CDR3 sequences, 25% to 35% appearing once. The material sequenced was blood. Source of these receptors: a woman at least 80 years old in good health.

The sample holds one count of this clonotype. Since a much larger clone is just one base distant, this may be a read error. The V call is TRBV5-1, the J call TRBJ2-6; D may be TRBD2 (5 bases). Trimming took 5 bases from V and 0 from J, leaving 9 bases between them. This CDR3 has 15 amino acids. Germline CDR1 SGHRS, CDR2 YFSETQ. CDR3 amino acids: CASRPGISGANVLTF. The CDR3 nucleotides are TGCGCCAGCAGACCGGGGATCTCTGGGGCCAACGTCCTGACTTTC.

This clonotype was seen a few times. This rearrangement joins TRBV19 to TRBJ2-7, with D unresolved. The length of the CDR3 is 13 residues. Trimming removed 3 bases at V and 3 bases at J, with 9 bases between. CDR1 and CDR2 (germline): LNHDA, SQIVND (reference sequence). The CDR3 protein is CASSINSHYEQYF. The CDR3 nucleotides are TGTGCCAGTAGTATCAACAGCCACTACGAGCAGTACTTC.

There are many counts of this clonotype. In DNA, the CDR3 is TGTGCCAGCAGCTTAACCCCCTCCGCGGATGAGCAGTTCTTC. As protein: CASSLTPSADEQFF. The chain joins TRBV11-1 to TRBJ2-1; D uncertain. The CDR3 is made up of 14 amino acids. V dropped 2 bases and J dropped 8 bases, with 13 bases sitting between them. Germline V CDR1 and CDR2: SGHAT, FQDESV (reference sequence).

This clonotype was seen a handful of times. The J gene is TRBJ2-2, the V gene TRBV7-7; D is undetermined. The CDR3 consists of 14 residues. V was cut by 4 bases and J by 6 bases, with 12 bases left in between. Germline CDR1 and CDR2: SSHAT and FNYEAQ (reference sequence). The CDR3 loop is CASSSSWGSGELFF. The CDR3 DNA sequence: TGTGCCAGCAGCTCGAGCTGGGGTTCCGGGGAGCTGTTTTTT.

With regard to this clonotype: With a much larger clone just one base away, this may be a read error. This chain links TRBV12-3 or TRBV12-4 with TRBJ2-1, with a weak D call TRBD1 (5 bases). CDR3 length: 12 amino acids. The CDR3 nucleotides are TGTGCGAGCAAGACAGCCTCCTACGAGCAGTTCTTC. This gives the protein CASKTASYEQFF.

This clonotype was observed many times. The chain uses TRBV7-3 and TRBJ2-1, with 7 bases aligning to TRBD2. There are 17 residues in the CDR3. Germline V lookup: CDR1 SGHTA, CDR2 FQGTGA. V shed 1 base and J 7 bases; nucleotides not matched to a gene: 13. The CDR3 DNA is TGTGCCAGCAGCTTAAACGGGGGGACCCCTCTTGTAAATGAGCAGTTCTTC. Encoded protein: CASSLNGGTPLVNEQFF.

The V call is TRBV12-3 or TRBV12-4, the J call TRBJ2-2; D uncertain. Trimming removed 2 bases from V and 4 bases from J, with 11 bases in between. This CDR3 region has 15 residues. CDR3: CASSLKAARTGELFF. The CDR3 DNA reads TGTGCCAGCAGTTTAAAGGCAGCCCGCACCGGGGAGCTGTTTTTT.

This clonotype was detected many times. The chain couples TRBV7-8 to TRBJ2-7; D is possibly TRBD1 or TRBD2 (5 bases each). There are 15 residues in the CDR3. Germline loops: CDR1 SGHVS, CDR2 FQNEAQ. V lost 3 bases to trimming and J lost 7 bases, with 19 bases between them. CDR3 DNA sequence: TGTGCCAGCAGCTTGGGGACCACCATTAAGAGGGAGCAGTACTTC. It translates to CASSLGTTIKREQYF. The full variable domain, completed using reference TRBV7-8 and TRBJ2-7, is GAGVSQSPRYKVAKRGQDVALRCDPISGHVSLFWYQQALGQGPEFLTYFQNEAQLDKSGLPSDRFFAERPEGSVSTLKIQRTQQEDSAVYLCASSLGTTIKREQYFGPGTRLTVT.

This clonotype showed up just a few times. This sequence may be a read error, since a much larger clone differs from it by one base. The chain carries TRBV27 and TRBJ2-7; either TRBD1 or TRBD2 may fit D (5 bases each). V lost 2 bases to trimming and J lost 4 bases, with 12 bases between them. Germline values: CDR1 MNHEY, CDR2 SMNVEV (reference sequence). This CDR3 contains 14 residues. The CDR3 DNA reads TGTGCCAGCAGTTTACCCGGGGCCGGTTACGAGCAGTACTTC. This codes for CASSLPGAGYEQYF.

This clonotype was seen ten or more times. This chain joins TRBV20-1 and TRBJ1-2; unclear D gene. V was pared by 3 bases and J by 0 bases, with 5 bases between. The V gene's germline CDR1 is DFQATT and CDR2 SNEGSKA (reference sequence). This CDR3 contains 12 residues. The CDR3 coding sequence is TGCAGTGCTAGCCCTACTAACTATGGCTACACCTTC. Amino acid sequence: CSASPTNYGYTF.

This clonotype occurred many times. V usage is TRBV6-1 and J usage is TRBJ1-2; no reliable D call. Germline-derived CDR1 and CDR2 are MNHNS and SASEGT. V dropped 1 base and J dropped 4 bases, with 7 bases sitting between them. This CDR3 contains 13 residues. As DNA, the CDR3 is TGTGCCAGCAGTGAAGAGCGGACCTATGGCTACACCTTC. Translation gives CASSEERTYGYTF.

Turning to this clonotype: A read error may explain this, as a much larger clone is one base away. This chain connects TRBV5-1 to TRBJ2-1, with unresolved D. Germline V gives CDR1 SGHRS, CDR2 YFSETQ. The CDR3 totals 14 residues. V shed 4 bases and J shed 10 bases, with 18 bases lying between them. CDR3 sequence reads: CASSPITSGYEQFF. As DNA, the CDR3 is TGCGCCAGCAGCCCCATCACCTCAGGTTACGAGCAGTTCTTC.

This clonotype was counted many times. The rearrangement joins TRBV7-2 to TRBJ2-6; the D is unclear. Germline V gene sequence: CDR1 SGHTA, CDR2 FQGNSA. There are 17 residues in the CDR3. V shed 2 bases and J shed 0 bases, with 11 bases lying between them. The CDR3 region is CASSLLLVSSGANVLTF. The CDR3 DNA sequence: TGTGCCAGCAGCTTACTCCTAGTGAGCTCTGGGGCCAACGTCCTGACTTTC.

This clonotype appeared once. One end of the junction does not line up with germline, which may come from a read error. V is TRBV9 and J is TRBJ2-5; tentatively, D is TRBD2 (6 bases). Germline V gene lookup returns CDR1 SGDLS and CDR2 YYNGEE. This CDR3 comprises 16 residues. CDR3 region: CASSVGTANTGEAQYF. As DNA, the CDR3 is TGTGCCAGCAGCGTCGGGACCGCCAACACGGGAGAGGCCCAGTACTTC.